The present TCR beta chain was sequenced within a study of blood T cell repertoires in COVID-19. About the research overall: Samples of COVID-19 (acute and convalescent) were obtained from the United States, Italy and Spain.

Germline CDR1 reads SGHRS; CDR2 reads YFSETQ. V was clipped by 3 bases and J by 2 bases; unmatched bases: 3. This CDR3 contains 16 residues. The table came from immunoSEQ multiplex PCR; TCRdb's copy has only in-frame clones and leaves some out. This sample has 95,000 to 120,000 clones, with roughly 80% found just once. The gene calls are TRBV5-1 and TRBJ2-3; TRBD2 matches 13 bases. Sequencing was done on a sample of peripheral blood. The clonotype comes from a woman in her thirties or forties with acute or convalescent COVID-19. CDR3 nucleotide sequence: TGCGCCAGCAGCTGGGGACTAGCGGGGACCACAGATACGCAGTATTTT. Its protein is CASSWGLAGTTDTQYF.